This TCR beta chain was sequenced during a study of beta chain features in type 1 diabetes. Study findings and constraints: Any PCR bias toward short templates would affect both groups alike. There was a possibility that cDNA sequencing over-represented cells with high TCR expression.

This clone was seen a handful of times. Its cognate antigen is unknown. Expressed TCRB transcripts were sequenced after all isolated RNA was converted to cDNA. Sequencing used immunoSEQ multiplex PCR; TCRdb keeps in-frame clones, though not all of them. The repertoire holds 250,000 to 300,000 clones, with 8% as singletons. Per the germline V gene, CDR1 is SGHTA and CDR2 is FQGNSA. Trimming shortened V by 2 bases and J by 2 bases, and 12 bases separated the two germline ends. There are 15 residues in the CDR3. The sequenced sample was central memory CD4+ T cells from blood. The source is a woman aged 18-35 years in good health. The chain combines TRBV7-2 with TRBJ1-1; no firm D call. The CDR3 nucleotides are TGTGCCAGCAGCTTATCGAGCAGCTCCAACACTGAAGCTTTCTTT. This translates into CASSLSSSSNTEAFF.